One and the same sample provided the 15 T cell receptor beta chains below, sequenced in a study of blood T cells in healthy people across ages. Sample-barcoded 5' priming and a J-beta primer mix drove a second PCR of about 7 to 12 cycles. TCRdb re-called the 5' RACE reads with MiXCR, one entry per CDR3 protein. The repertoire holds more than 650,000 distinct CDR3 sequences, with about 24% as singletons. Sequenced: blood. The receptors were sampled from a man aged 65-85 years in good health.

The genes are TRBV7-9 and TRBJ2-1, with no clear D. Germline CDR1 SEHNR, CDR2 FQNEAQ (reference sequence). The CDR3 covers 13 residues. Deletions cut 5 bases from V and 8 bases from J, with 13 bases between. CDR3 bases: TGTGCCAGCAGCCACAGTGTTAGGTATGAGCAGTTCTTC. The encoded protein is CASSHSVRYEQFF. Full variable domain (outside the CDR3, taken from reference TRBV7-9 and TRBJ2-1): DTGVSQNPRHKITKRGQNVTFRCDPISEHNRLYWYRQTLGQGPEFLTYFQNEAQLEKSRLLSDRFSAERPKGSFSTLEIQRTEQGDSAMYLCASSHSVRYEQFFGPGTRLTVL.

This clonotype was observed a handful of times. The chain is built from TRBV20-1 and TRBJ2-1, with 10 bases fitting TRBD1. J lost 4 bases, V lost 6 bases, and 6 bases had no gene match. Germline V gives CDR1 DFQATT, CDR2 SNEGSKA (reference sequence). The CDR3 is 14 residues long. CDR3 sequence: CSADGTGVYNEQFF. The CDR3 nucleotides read TGCAGTGCGGACGGGACAGGGGTATACAATGAGCAGTTCTTC.

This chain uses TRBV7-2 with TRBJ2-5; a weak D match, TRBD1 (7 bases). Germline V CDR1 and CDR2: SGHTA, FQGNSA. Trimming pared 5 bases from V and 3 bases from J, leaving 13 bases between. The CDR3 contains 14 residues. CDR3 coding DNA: TGTGCCAGCAGCGCAGGGGGGCTCGAAGAGACCCAGTACTTC. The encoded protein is CASSAGGLEETQYF.

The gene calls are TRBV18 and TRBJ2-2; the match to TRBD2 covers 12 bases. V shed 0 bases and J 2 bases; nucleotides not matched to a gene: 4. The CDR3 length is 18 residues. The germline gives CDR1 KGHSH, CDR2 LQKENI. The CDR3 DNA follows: TGTGCCAGCTCACCACCGGGACTAGCGGGCTTAAACACCGGGGAGCTGTTTTTT. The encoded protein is CASSPPGLAGLNTGELFF.

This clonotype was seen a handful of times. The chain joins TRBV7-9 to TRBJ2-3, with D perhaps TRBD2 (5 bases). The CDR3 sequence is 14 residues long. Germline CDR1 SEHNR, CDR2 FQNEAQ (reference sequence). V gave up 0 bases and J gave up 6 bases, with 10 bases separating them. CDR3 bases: TGTGCCAGCAGCTTAGCGGGAGATTGGGATACGCAGTATTTT. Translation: CASSLAGDWDTQYF.

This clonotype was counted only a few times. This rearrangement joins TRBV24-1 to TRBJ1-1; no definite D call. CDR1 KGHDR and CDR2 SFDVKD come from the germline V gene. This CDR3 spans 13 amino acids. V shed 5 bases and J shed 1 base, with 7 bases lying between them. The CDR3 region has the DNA TGTGCCACCAGTGGCAGGTCGAACACTGAAGCTTTCTTT. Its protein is CATSGRSNTEAFF.

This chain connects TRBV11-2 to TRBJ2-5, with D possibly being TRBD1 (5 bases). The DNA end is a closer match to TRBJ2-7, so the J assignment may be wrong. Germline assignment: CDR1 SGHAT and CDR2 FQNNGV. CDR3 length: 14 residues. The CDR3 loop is CASSSQGQDYEQYF. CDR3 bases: TGTGCCAGCAGCTCTCAGGGTCAGGACTACGAGCAGTACTTC.

The CDR3 protein is CASSFSGTKKLYGYTF. CDR3 DNA sequence: TGTGCCAGCAGCTTTTCAGGGACGAAAAAACTATATGGCTACACCTTC. The rearrangement uses TRBV27 and TRBJ1-2; a possible D gene is TRBD1 (5 bases). This CDR3 spans 16 amino acids. Trimming removed 6 bases at V and 5 bases at J, with 22 bases between. Germline assignment: CDR1 MNHEY and CDR2 SMNVEV (reference sequence).

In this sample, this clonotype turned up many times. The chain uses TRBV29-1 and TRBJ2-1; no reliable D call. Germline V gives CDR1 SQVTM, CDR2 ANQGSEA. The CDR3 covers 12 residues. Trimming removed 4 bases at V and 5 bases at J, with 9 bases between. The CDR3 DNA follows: TGCAGCGTTGCTTCGGGTAACAATGAGCAGTTCTTC. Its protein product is CSVASGNNEQFF.

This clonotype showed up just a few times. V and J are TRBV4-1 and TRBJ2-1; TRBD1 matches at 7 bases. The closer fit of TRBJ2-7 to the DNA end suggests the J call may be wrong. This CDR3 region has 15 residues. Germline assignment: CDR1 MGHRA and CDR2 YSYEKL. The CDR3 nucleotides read TGCGCCAGCAGCCTCTCGGACAGGTTGTCCTACGAGCAGTACTTC. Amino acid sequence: CASSLSDRLSYEQYF.

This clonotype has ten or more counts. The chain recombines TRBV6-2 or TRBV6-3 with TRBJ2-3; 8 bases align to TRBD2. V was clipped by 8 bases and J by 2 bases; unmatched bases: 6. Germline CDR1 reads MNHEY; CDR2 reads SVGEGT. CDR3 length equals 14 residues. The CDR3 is CASSGGEATDTQYF. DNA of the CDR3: TGTGCCAGCTCGGGGGGGGAAGCCACAGATACGCAGTATTTT.

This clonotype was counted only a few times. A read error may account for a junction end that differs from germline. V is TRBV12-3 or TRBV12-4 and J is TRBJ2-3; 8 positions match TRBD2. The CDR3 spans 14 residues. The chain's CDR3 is CASSFTETSDRSWF. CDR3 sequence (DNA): TGTGCCAGCAGTTTTACGGAGACTAGCGACCGGAGCTGGTTT.

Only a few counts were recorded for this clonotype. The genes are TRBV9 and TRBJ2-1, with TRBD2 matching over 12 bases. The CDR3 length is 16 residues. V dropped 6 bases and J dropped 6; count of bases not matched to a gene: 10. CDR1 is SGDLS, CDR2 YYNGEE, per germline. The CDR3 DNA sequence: TGTGCCAGCAACGCCCTAGCGGGAGGGTTTGGCAATGAGCAGTTCTTC. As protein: CASNALAGGFGNEQFF.

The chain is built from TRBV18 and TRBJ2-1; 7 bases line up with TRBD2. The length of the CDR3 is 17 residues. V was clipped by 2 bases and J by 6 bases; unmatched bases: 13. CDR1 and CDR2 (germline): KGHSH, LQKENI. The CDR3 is CASSPTPGEGTGNEQFF. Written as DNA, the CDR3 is TGTGCCAGCTCACCAACCCCCGGGGAGGGAACGGGCAATGAGCAGTTCTTC.

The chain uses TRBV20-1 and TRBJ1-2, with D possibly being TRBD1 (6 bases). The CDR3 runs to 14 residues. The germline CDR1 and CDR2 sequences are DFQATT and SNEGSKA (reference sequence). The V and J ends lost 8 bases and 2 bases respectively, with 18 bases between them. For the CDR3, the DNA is TGCAGTACCAAGAGGGGGGGGCAGAACTATGGCTACACCTTC. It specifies CSTKRGGQNYGYTF.